These T cell receptor beta chains were read from a single sample in a study of regulatory T cells in long-lasting Graves disease. Each CDR3 protein gets one entry after TCRdb re-called the multiplex PCR reads with MiXCR. The repertoire has some 340,000 distinct CDR3 sequences, over 9.5% of them found once; the top ten carry about 19%. The data also belong to a second study, concerning T cells in Graves' hyperthyroidism and ophthalmopathy.

The source was peripheral blood mononuclear cells (PBMCs), collected at new diagnosis, from a patient treated with antithyroid drugs. The receptors derive from a woman aged 18 to 35 with Graves disease. CDR3s include the opening cysteine and the closing phenylalanine or tryptophan. Expanded clones are given a class, and other clones once, few, many or no size at all.

TRBV14,few,TRBJ2-3,CASSQEGTVHDFTDTQYF
TRBV6-1,few,TRBJ2-3,CASRLFLGQDTQYF
TRBV6-5,many,TRBJ2-4,CASSYSGPLAKNIQYF
TRBV6-2/TRBV6-3,few,TRBJ2-3,CASSYSARERDTQYF
TRBV25-1,-,TRBJ1-5,CASSEDWGGNQPQHF
TRBV11-2,few,TRBJ1-2,CASSLDGDGYTF
TRBV20-1,many,TRBJ1-5,CSAREQGDLPQHF
TRBV6-2/TRBV6-3,many,TRBJ1-4,CASSNDRGQGEKLFF
TRBV7-8,many,TRBJ2-4,CASSLLTGEVNIQYF
TRBV12-3/TRBV12-4,many,TRBJ1-5,CASSFLQGVNQPQHF
TRBV7-3,few,TRBJ2-6,CASSSGQPWGANVLTF
TRBV6-1,many,TRBJ1-1,CASRFDRGRNTEAFF
TRBV19,-,TRBJ2-1,CASIDGGINEQFF
TRBV7-2,many,TRBJ1-1,CASSERGPLNTEAFF
TRBV10-3,few,TRBJ1-2,CATGVGGSHPYGYTF
TRBV7-9,many,TRBJ2-1,CASSRTPLAGLYNEQFF
TRBV19,-,TRBJ2-7,CASRRTSGYSSYEQYF
TRBV27,few,TRBJ2-6,CASSLLAGVSGANVLTF
TRBV7-9,few,TRBJ2-2,CASSYPGGNTGELFF
TRBV2,many,TRBJ2-1,CASRSGTGGNEQFF
TRBV7-6,few,TRBJ1-1,CASSLRPTGLTEAFF
TRBV28,-,TRBJ2-7,CASRGYRSPYEQYF
TRBV20-1,many,TRBJ2-3,CSALRQMMVTDTQYF
TRBV7-8,many,TRBJ2-7,CASGSGYEQYF
TRBV18,-,TRBJ2-2,CASPPENRNTGELFF
TRBV30,many,TRBJ1-1,CAWSVEGSTEAFF
TRBV11-3,many,TRBJ2-3,CASSWGAGGTDTQYF
TRBV29-1,many,TRBJ1-1,CSAFLQRVNTEAFF
TRBV20-1,few,TRBJ2-1,CSARDSNMGDEQFF
TRBV6-2/TRBV6-3,many,TRBJ2-5,CASSYSISGLASTQETQYF
TRBV11-2,many,TRBJ1-1,CASSPIPRTLNTEAFF
TRBV2,many,TRBJ2-1,CASTSSGDEQFF
TRBV28,many,TRBJ1-4,CANSSPAVQSIEEKLFF
TRBV6-9,-,TRBJ1-5,CASSSWNNQPQHF
TRBV6-1,many,TRBJ1-4,CASRVDIADEKLFF
TRBV20-1,many,TRBJ2-5,CSARGGRRAQYF
TRBV3-1,few,TRBJ1-2,CASSQGSSPVYGYTF
TRBV2,many,TRBJ2-1,CASRETGYNEQFF
TRBV7-3,-,TRBJ2-1,CASSYRVEGANEQFF
TRBV12-5,many,TRBJ2-1,CASGSHGTSGSYEQFF
TRBV7-8,few,TRBJ2-2,CASSLFSPTGELFF
TRBV28,many,TRBJ2-2,CASSPHPVNTGELFF
TRBV20-1,-,TRBJ2-3,CSAGGLAGGADTQYF
TRBV4-1,-,TRBJ1-1,CASSQKGGRTEAFF
TRBV5-1,-,TRBJ1-2,CASSLDAGLRRYGYTF
TRBV29-1,many,TRBJ2-7,CSAKDGYEQYF
TRBV10-1,many,TRBJ1-1,CASSDWDLIKYTEAFF
TRBV7-9,many,TRBJ1-2,CASSLGHFFYGYTF
TRBV27,many,TRBJ2-2,CASSYFSGGPGELFF
TRBV11-3,few,TRBJ2-4,CASSLRQGNIPYF
TRBV20-1,many,TRBJ2-3,CSARDRGSGRAMTDTQYF
TRBV9,few,TRBJ1-1,CASSVEALGNTEAFF
TRBV28,many,TRBJ1-4,CASSPLGTGGEKLFF